These 28 T cell receptor beta chains share one sample of origin, sequenced in a study of siplizumab effects on memory and regulatory T cells. Sequencing was performed with immunoSEQ multiplex PCR; in TCRdb, only in-frame clones are kept and a portion is missing. The sample yields approximately 82,000 clones, around 90% seen once. Sequenced sample: Tregs sorted from blood. All receptors come from a human donor in good health.

This chain links TRBV7-6 with TRBJ2-2, with a tentative D call TRBD1 (5 bases). The CDR3 length is 16 residues. V lost 3 bases, J lost 2 bases, and 13 bases lay in between. Germline CDR1 SGHVS, CDR2 FNYEAQ. Written as DNA, the CDR3 is TGTGCCAGCAGCTTCCAAATGACAGTCAACACCGGGGAGCTGTTTTTT. The encoded protein is CASSFQMTVNTGELFF.

The chain combines TRBV9 with TRBJ2-7; 11 nucleotides agree with TRBD2. The V gene end was trimmed by 4 bases and the J gene end by 6 bases; junction bases not matched to a gene: 9. The germline V gene encodes CDR1 SGDLS and CDR2 YYNGEE. The CDR3 runs to 15 residues. In DNA form, the CDR3 reads TGTGCCAGCAGCTCCCGTGGGACTAGCGGATCCGAGCAGTACTTC. Translating gives CASSSRGTSGSEQYF.

The V gene is TRBV18, the J gene TRBJ1-2; possibly TRBD1 for D (6 bases). The germline CDR1 and CDR2 sequences are KGHSH and LQKENI. V lost 2 bases, J lost 8 bases, and 15 bases lay in between. CDR3 length: 14 amino acids. The CDR3 nucleotides read TGTGCCAGCTCACCAGGGGGCAATACGTGGGGCTACACCTTC. Translating gives CASSPGGNTWGYTF.

The chain employs TRBV4-1 and TRBJ2-1, with 7 bases matching TRBD2. Trimming removed 1 base from V and 5 bases from J; junction bases left unmatched: 8. The CDR3 sequence is 16 residues long. The germline CDR1 and CDR2 sequences are MGHRA and YSYEKL. CDR3 nucleotide sequence: TGCGCCAGCAGCCAAGGAGGACTAGTTTCGAACAATGAGCAGTTCTTC. Its translation is CASSQGGLVSNNEQFF.

The chain links TRBV2 to TRBJ1-5, with D uncertain. Trimming removed 4 bases at V and 0 bases at J, with 10 bases between. The CDR3 covers 15 residues. Germline V gene data show CDR1 as SNHLY and CDR2 as FYNNEI. The CDR3 DNA follows: TGTGCCAGCAGTGGGAGCGTTGATAGCAATCAGCCCCAGCATTTT. This translates into CASSGSVDSNQPQHF.

This chain connects TRBV25-1 to TRBJ1-6; no clear D. Germline loops: CDR1 MGHDK, CDR2 SYGVNS. The germline V and J ends were trimmed by 4 bases and 9 bases, with 13 bases remaining between them. The CDR3 length is 14 residues. DNA for the CDR3: TGTGCCAGCAGTGTAGATTCCCATTTTTCACCCCTCCACTTT. Amino acid sequence: CASSVDSHFSPLHF. Filled out from reference TRBV25-1 and TRBJ1-6, the complete variable domain reads EADIYQTPRYLVIGTGKKITLECSQTMGHDKMYWYQQDPGMELHLIHYSYGVNSTEKGDLSSESTVSRIRTEHFPLTLESARPSHTSQYLCASSVDSHFSPLHFGNGTRLTVT.

The genes are TRBV9 and TRBJ2-3, with D perhaps TRBD1 (6 bases). The V end was cut by 3 bases, the J end by 1 base, with 12 bases between. The CDR3 extends over 15 amino acids. The germline CDR1 and CDR2 sequences are SGDLS and YYNGEE. CDR3 in DNA: TGTGCCAGCAGCGCTCCGGGACACGGCACAGATACGCAGTATTTT. Protein: CASSAPGHGTDTQYF.

The chain carries TRBV18 and TRBJ2-3, with 8 bases matching TRBD2. The junction had 10 bases not matched to a gene; V was cut back by 0 bases and J by 5 bases. CDR3 length equals 17 residues. Germline assignment: CDR1 KGHSH and CDR2 LQKENI. The CDR3 loop reads CASSPPNYGGAEDTQYF. The CDR3 coding sequence is TGTGCCAGCTCACCACCCAATTACGGGGGGGCCGAAGATACGCAGTATTTT.

The rearrangement uses TRBV11-3 and TRBJ2-2, with D unclear. The germline V and J ends were trimmed by 1 base and 6 bases, with 3 bases remaining between them. Germline V gene data show CDR1 as SGHNT and CDR2 as YENEEA. The CDR3 covers 12 residues. CDR3 nucleotide sequence: TGTGCCAGCAGCTTAGGCCCCGGGGAGCTGTTTTTT. As protein: CASSLGPGELFF.

The rearrangement links TRBV7-6 to TRBJ2-4, with D hard to call. Germline V gene sequence: CDR1 SGHVS, CDR2 FNYEAQ. The CDR3 contains 17 residues. V gave up 5 bases and J gave up 0 bases, with 17 bases separating them. CDR3 DNA: TGTGCCAGCAGCGACCCGGACCTTGAACTAGCCAAAAACATTCAGTACTTC. It specifies CASSDPDLELAKNIQYF.

The chain joins TRBV20-1 to TRBJ2-5; no clear D gene. CDR3 length: 11 amino acids. CDR1 DFQATT and CDR2 SNEGSKA come from the germline V gene (reference sequence). Trimming took 2 bases from V and 5 from J, leaving 6 bases between them. The CDR3 nucleotides are TGCAGTGCTAGACTAGTTGAGACCCAGTACTTC. Translated, it gives CSARLVETQYF.

The V call is TRBV6-5, the J call TRBJ2-7; D is undetermined. Germline-derived CDR1 and CDR2 are MNHEY and SVGAGI. V was clipped by 6 bases and J by 4 bases, with 10 bases between them. The CDR3 spans 12 residues. The CDR3 DNA reads TGTGCCAGCAGCCCCCCGCGGTACGAGCAGTACTTC. Its protein product is CASSPPRYEQYF.

In this sample, this clone turned up many times. This chain joins TRBV6-5 and TRBJ1-1, with 9 bases that match TRBD1. V shed 5 bases and J 6 bases; nucleotides not matched to a gene: 10. This CDR3 comprises 15 residues. Germline CDR1 reads MNHEY; CDR2 reads SVGAGI. The CDR3: CASSPGDREGAEAFF. CDR3 DNA sequence: TGTGCCAGCAGTCCTGGGGACAGGGAGGGCGCTGAAGCTTTCTTT.

This clone has just one count. The chain employs TRBV28 and TRBJ1-5, with 12 bases that match TRBD1. V was pared by 2 bases and J by 7 bases, with 3 bases of the junction left unmatched. Germline-derived CDR1 and CDR2 are MDHEN and SYDVKM. This CDR3 has 15 amino acids. CDR3 amino acids: CASSLGTGGDQPQHF. The DNA for the CDR3 is TGTGCCAGCAGTTTAGGGACAGGGGGCGACCAGCCCCAGCATTTT.

The V call is TRBV21-1, the J call TRBJ2-6; TRBD1 was called by the table and not checked on the DNA. TRBV21-1 is designated a pseudogene. The CDR3 runs to 16 residues. CDR3 DNA: TGTGCCAGCAGCAAAACAGGAGTCTCTGGGGCCAACGTCCTGACTTTC. This gives the protein CASSKTGVSGANVLTF.

The gene calls are TRBV12-5 and TRBJ2-3, with no clear D. V gave up 3 bases and J gave up 2 bases, with 6 bases separating them. Germline values: CDR1 LGHNT, CDR2 FRNRAP. CDR3 length: 13 residues. CDR3: CASGFWVTDTQYF. For the CDR3, the DNA is TGTGCTAGTGGTTTTTGGGTCACAGATACGCAGTATTTT.

This chain uses TRBV29-1 with TRBJ2-3; TRBD2 matches at 8 bases. V lost 1 base and J lost 6; bases outside the gene matches: 3. This CDR3 contains 13 residues. CDR1 is SQVTM, CDR2 ANQGSEA, per germline. The CDR3 DNA reads TGCAGCGTTGAAGGCGGGGGGACGGATACGCAGTATTTT. It codes for CSVEGGGTDTQYF.

V and J are TRBV5-1 and TRBJ2-3; D not resolved. Deletions cut 2 bases from V and 1 base from J, with 17 bases between. The CDR3 contains 17 residues. Germline CDR1 is SGHRS and CDR2 is YFSETQ. The CDR3 sequence is CASSLVRSLPRTDTQYF. CDR3 sequence (DNA): TGCGCCAGCAGCTTAGTACGGAGCCTCCCTCGCACAGATACGCAGTATTTT. The whole variable domain, filled in from reference TRBV5-1 and TRBJ2-3, reads KAGVTQTPRYLIKTRGQQVTLSCSPISGHRSVSWYQQTPGQGLQFLFEYFSETQRNKGNFPGRFSGRQFSNSRSEMNVSTLELGDSALYLCASSLVRSLPRTDTQYFGPGTRLTVL.

The chain combines TRBV6-5 with TRBJ2-7, with D possibly called TRBD1 or TRBD2 (5 bases each). V was clipped by 1 base and J by 6 bases, with 19 bases between them. The CDR3 covers 16 residues. Germline V CDR1 and CDR2: MNHEY, SVGAGI. CDR3 nucleotide sequence: TGTGCCAGCAGTTACTGGGGGACCGCTTTCCCGCTCGAGCAGTACTTC. It is translated as CASSYWGTAFPLEQYF.

V gene TRBV28 combines with J gene TRBJ2-7, with 7 bases aligning to TRBD1. From germline, CDR1 is MDHEN and CDR2 SYDVKM. This CDR3 region has 13 residues. After removal of 5 bases from V and 3 bases from J, the junction contained 4 bases not matched to a gene. In DNA, the CDR3 is TGTGCCAGCAGTCTCCCAGGGGGCTACGAGCAGTACTTC. It yields the protein CASSLPGGYEQYF.

The rearrangement links TRBV5-1 to TRBJ2-7, with TRBD2 identical over 10 bases. The junction had 10 bases not matched to a gene; V was cut back by 1 base and J by 0 bases. The CDR3 extends over 18 amino acids. The V gene's germline CDR1 is SGHRS and CDR2 YFSETQ. CDR3 loop: CASSLSASGGYFSYEQYF. The CDR3 nucleotides are TGCGCCAGCAGCTTGTCGGCTAGCGGGGGTTACTTCTCCTACGAGCAGTACTTC.

This clone appeared a few times. This chain connects TRBV19 to TRBJ1-6; 7 positions agree with TRBD1. The CDR3 contains 15 residues. Germline assignment: CDR1 LNHDA and CDR2 SQIVND (reference sequence). V was pared by 4 bases and J by 10 bases, with 10 bases of the junction left unmatched. The CDR3 loop is CASSRQGARGSPLHF. The CDR3 coding sequence is TGTGCCAGTAGTAGACAGGGAGCTAGAGGGTCACCCCTCCACTTT.

The chain carries TRBV7-2 and TRBJ2-5, with D uncertain. Germline V CDR1 and CDR2: SGHTA, FQGNSA. The CDR3 spans 14 residues. The ends were cut back, 5 bases at V and 3 bases at J, with 13 bases in the middle. For the CDR3, the DNA is TGTGCCAGCAGCCTTAGCTACCGGGAAGAGACCCAGTACTTC. Amino acid sequence: CASSLSYREETQYF. The full variable domain, with the rest looked up from reference TRBV7-2 and TRBJ2-5, is GAGVSQSPSNKVTEKGKDVELRCDPISGHTALYWYRQSLGQGLEFLIYFQGNSAPDKSGLPSDRFSAERTGGSVSTLTIQRTQQEDSAVYLCASSLSYREETQYFGPGTRLLVL.

In this sample, this clone turned up a few times. V gene TRBV5-1 combines with J gene TRBJ2-3; no reliable D call. V gave up 0 bases and J gave up 1 base, with 6 bases separating them. From germline, CDR1 is SGHRS and CDR2 YFSETQ. The CDR3 runs 14 residues. CDR3 in DNA: TGCGCCAGCAGCTTGGGGCCAGGCACAGATACGCAGTATTTT. Translating gives CASSLGPGTDTQYF.

This clone is labeled as medium-sized. This CDR3 is CATSRGGISYEQYF. The CDR3 nucleotides are TGTGCCACCAGCAGAGGGGGCATCTCCTACGAGCAGTACTTC. The chain joins TRBV15 to TRBJ2-7; tentative D call: TRBD1 (5 bases). The CDR3 is 14 residues long. Germline V gene lookup returns CDR1 LNHNV and CDR2 YYDKDF (reference sequence). The ends were cut back, 1 base at V and 0 bases at J, with 7 bases in the middle.

The chain is built from TRBV6-5 and TRBJ1-2, with D hard to call. Trimming took 1 base from V and 6 from J, leaving 9 bases between them. The CDR3 is 13 amino acids. CDR1 is MNHEY and CDR2 is SVGAGI in the germline V gene. CDR3 DNA: TGTGCCAGCAGTTACTGGTCCGAGCATGGCTACACCTTC. Encoded protein: CASSYWSEHGYTF.

The rearrangement joins TRBV2 to TRBJ1-2; D gene ambiguous. CDR1 is SNHLY and CDR2 is FYNNEI in the germline V gene. This CDR3 has 14 residues. V was cut by 5 bases and J by 0 bases, with 10 bases left in between. The chain's CDR3 is CASSSGRANYGYTF. CDR3 coding DNA: TGTGCCAGCAGTAGCGGACGGGCTAACTATGGCTACACCTTC. Based on the CDR3 plus reference TRBV2 and TRBJ1-2, the full variable domain is EPEVTQTPSHQVTQMGQEVILRCVPISNHLYFYWYRQILGQKVEFLVSFYNNEISEKSEIFDDQFSVERPDGSNFTLKIRSTKLEDSAMYFCASSSGRANYGYTFGSGTRLTVV.

The rearrangement joins TRBV7-9 to TRBJ2-7, with D unclear. V was clipped by 5 bases and J by 0 bases, with 20 bases between them. Germline V gene sequence: CDR1 SEHNR, CDR2 FQNEAQ (reference sequence). The CDR3 consists of 17 residues. The CDR3 DNA reads as TGTGCCAGCAGCCTAGGTGATGTTAGAGTTAGCTCCTACGAGCAGTACTTC. The encoded protein is CASSLGDVRVSSYEQYF.